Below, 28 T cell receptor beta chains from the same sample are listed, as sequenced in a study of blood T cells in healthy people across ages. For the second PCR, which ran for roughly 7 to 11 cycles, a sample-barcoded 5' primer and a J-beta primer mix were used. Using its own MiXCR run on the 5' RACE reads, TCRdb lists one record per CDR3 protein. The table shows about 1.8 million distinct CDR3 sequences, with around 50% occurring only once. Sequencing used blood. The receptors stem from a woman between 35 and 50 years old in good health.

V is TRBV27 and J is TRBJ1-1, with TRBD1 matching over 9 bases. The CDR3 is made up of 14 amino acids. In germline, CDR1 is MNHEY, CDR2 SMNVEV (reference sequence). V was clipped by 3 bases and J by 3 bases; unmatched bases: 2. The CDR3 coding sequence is TGTGCCAGCAGTTTGGACAGGGGTTACACTGAAGCTTTCTTT. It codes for CASSLDRGYTEAFF.

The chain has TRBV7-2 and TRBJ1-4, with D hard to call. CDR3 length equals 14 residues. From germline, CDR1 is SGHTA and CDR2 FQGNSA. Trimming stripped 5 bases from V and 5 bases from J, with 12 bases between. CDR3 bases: TGTGCCAGCAGCGCGATTTCATTCAATGAAAAACTGTTTTTT. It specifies CASSAISFNEKLFF.

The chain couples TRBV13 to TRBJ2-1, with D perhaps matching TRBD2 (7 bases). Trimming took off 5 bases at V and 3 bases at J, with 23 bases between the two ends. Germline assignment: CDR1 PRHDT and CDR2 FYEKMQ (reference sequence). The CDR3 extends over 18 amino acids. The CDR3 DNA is TGTGCCAGCAGCCTACGAGGGGGGGCGATGGGTGTCTACAATGAGCAGTTCTTC. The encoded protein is CASSLRGGAMGVYNEQFF.

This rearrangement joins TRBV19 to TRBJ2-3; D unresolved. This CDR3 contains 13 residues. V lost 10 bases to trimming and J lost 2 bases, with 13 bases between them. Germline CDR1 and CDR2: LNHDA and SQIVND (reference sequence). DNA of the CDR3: TGTGCCACTACGACTGGATCCACAGATACGCAGTATTTT. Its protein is CATTTGSTDTQYF.

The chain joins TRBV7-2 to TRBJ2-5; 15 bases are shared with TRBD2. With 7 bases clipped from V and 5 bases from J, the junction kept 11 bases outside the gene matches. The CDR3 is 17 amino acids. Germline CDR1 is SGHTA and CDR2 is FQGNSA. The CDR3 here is CASTLGRTSGGAETQYF. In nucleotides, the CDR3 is TGTGCCAGCACTCTCGGGCGGACTAGCGGGGGGGCGGAGACCCAGTACTTC.

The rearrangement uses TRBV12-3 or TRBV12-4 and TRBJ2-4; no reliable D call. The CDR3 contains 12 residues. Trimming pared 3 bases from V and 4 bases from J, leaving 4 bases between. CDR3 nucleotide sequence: TGTGCCAGCAGTTTGGTGAAAAACATTCAGTACTTC. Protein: CASSLVKNIQYF.

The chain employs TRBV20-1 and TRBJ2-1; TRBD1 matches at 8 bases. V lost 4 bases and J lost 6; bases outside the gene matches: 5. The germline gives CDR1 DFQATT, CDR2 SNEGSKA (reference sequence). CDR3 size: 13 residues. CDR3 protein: CSATGGKGNEQFF. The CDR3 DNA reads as TGCAGTGCTACAGGGGGCAAAGGCAATGAGCAGTTCTTC.

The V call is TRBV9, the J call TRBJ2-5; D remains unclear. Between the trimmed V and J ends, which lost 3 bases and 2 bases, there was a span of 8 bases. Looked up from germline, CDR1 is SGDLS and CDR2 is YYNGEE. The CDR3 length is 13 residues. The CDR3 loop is CASSDQTQETQYF. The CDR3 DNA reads TGTGCCAGCAGCGACCAAACTCAAGAGACCCAGTACTTC.

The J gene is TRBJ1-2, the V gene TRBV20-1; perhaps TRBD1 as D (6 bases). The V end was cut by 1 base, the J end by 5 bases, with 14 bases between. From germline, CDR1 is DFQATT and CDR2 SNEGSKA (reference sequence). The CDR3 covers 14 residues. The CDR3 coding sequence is TGCAGTGCTAGAGCCGATGTCAGGGGATATGGCTACACCTTC. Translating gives CSARADVRGYGYTF.

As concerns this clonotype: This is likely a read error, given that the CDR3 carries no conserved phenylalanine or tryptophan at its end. The DNA for the CDR3 is TGTGCCAGCAGTTCTCCCCTGCCCTACGAGCAGTACTCC. Protein: CASSSPLPYEQYS. This sequence joins TRBV12-3 or TRBV12-4 and TRBJ2-5; no definite D call. The J call may be incorrect, as the DNA end agrees better with TRBJ2-7. This CDR3 is 13 amino acids long.

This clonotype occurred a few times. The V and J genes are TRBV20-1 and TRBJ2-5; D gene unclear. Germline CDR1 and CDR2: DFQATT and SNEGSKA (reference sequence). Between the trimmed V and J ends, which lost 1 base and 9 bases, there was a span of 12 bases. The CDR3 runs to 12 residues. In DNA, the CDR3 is TGCAGTGCTAGAGTAGAGGTCTCCCCCCAGTACTTC. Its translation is CSARVEVSPQYF.

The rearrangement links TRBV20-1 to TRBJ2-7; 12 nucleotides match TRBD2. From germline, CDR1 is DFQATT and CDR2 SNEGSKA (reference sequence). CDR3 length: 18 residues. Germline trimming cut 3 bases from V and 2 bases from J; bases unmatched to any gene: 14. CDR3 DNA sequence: TGCAGTGCTAGTCCCCGGACTAGCGGGGTCAAACACGCCTACGAGCAGTACTTC. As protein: CSASPRTSGVKHAYEQYF.

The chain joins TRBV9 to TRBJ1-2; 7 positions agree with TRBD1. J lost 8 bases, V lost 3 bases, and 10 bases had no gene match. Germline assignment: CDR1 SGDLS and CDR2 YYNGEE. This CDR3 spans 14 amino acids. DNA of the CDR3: TGTGCCAGCAGCGGCCGACAGGGTACGACCGGCTACACCTTC. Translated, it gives CASSGRQGTTGYTF. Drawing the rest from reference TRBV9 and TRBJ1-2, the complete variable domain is DSGVTQTPKHLITATGQRVTLRCSPRSGDLSVYWYQQSLDQGLQFLIQYYNGEERAKGNILERFSAQQFPDLHSELNLSSLELGDSALYFCASSGRQGTTGYTFGSGTRLTVV.

The CDR3 spells CASSYSPIRQRGTEAFF. As DNA, the CDR3 is TGTGCCAGCAGTTACTCACCGATACGTCAGAGAGGCACTGAAGCTTTCTTT. V usage is TRBV6-6 and J usage is TRBJ1-1; D is undetermined. The CDR3 length is 17 residues. Germline CDR1 reads MNHNY; CDR2 reads SVGAGI (reference sequence). Trimming pared 0 bases from V and 4 bases from J, leaving 18 bases between.

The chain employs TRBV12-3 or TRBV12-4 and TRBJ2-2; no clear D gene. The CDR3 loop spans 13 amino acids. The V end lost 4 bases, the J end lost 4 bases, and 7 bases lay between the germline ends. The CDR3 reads CASSSRLTGELFF. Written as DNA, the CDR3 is TGTGCCAGCAGTTCCCGGCTCACCGGGGAGCTGTTTTTT.

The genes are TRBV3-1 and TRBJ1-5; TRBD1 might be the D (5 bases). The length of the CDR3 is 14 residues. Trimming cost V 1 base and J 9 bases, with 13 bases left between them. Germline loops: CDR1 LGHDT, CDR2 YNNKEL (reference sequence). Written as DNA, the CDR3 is TGTGCCAGCAGCCAAGTCCTGGGGGACGTGCCCCAGCATTTT. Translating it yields CASSQVLGDVPQHF.

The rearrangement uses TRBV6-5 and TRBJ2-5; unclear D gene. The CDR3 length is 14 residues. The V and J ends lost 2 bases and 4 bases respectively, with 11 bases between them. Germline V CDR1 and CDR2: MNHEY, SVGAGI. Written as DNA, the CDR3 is TGTGCCAGCAGTTACGGGTTACTTTTAGAGACCCAGTACTTC. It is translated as CASSYGLLLETQYF.

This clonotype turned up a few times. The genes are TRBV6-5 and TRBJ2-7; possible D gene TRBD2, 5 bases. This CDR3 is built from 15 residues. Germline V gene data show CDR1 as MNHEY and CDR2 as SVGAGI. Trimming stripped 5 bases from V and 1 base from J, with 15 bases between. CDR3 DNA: TGTGCCAGCAGTCCCGGGGTTGCAGCATCCTACGAGCAGTACTTC. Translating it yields CASSPGVAASYEQYF.

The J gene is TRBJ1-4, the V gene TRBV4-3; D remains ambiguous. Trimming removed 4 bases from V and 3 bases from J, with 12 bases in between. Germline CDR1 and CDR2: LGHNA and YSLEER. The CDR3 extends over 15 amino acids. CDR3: CASSRVWDSNEKLFF. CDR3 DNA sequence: TGCGCCAGCAGCCGGGTGTGGGATTCTAATGAAAAACTGTTTTTT.

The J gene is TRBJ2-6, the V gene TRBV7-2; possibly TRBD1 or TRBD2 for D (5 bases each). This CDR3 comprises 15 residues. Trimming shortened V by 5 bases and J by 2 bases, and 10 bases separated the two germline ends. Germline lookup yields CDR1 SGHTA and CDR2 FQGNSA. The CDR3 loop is CASSIRETGANVLTF. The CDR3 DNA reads TGTGCCAGCAGCATCAGGGAGACTGGGGCCAACGTCCTGACTTTC.

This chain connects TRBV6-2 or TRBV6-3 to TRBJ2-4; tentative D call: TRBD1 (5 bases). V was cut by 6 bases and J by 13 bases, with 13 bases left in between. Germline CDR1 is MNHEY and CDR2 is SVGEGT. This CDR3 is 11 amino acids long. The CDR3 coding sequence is TGTGCCAGCAGGCATCAGGGTGAGCAGTACTTC. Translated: CASRHQGEQYF.

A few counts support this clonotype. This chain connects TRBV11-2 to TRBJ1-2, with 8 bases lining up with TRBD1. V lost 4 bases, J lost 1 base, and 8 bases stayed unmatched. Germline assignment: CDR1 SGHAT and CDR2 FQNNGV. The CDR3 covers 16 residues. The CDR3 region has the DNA TGTGCCAGCAGCTACGGGACAGGACTTCATAACTATGGCTACACCTTC. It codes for CASSYGTGLHNYGYTF.

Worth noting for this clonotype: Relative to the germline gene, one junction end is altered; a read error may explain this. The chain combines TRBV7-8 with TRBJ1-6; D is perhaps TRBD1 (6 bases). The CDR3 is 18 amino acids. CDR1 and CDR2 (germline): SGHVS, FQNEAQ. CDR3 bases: TGTGCCGGCAGCTTATCACAGGGCACGGCCTCCTATAATTCACCCCTCCACTTT. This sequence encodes CAGSLSQGTASYNSPLHF.

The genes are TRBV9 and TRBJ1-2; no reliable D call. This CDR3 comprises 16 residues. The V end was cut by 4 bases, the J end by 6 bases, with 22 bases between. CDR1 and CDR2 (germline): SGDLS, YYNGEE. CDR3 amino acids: CASSISWYRTADGYTF. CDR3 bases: TGTGCCAGCAGCATCTCCTGGTACCGGACGGCGGATGGCTACACCTTC.

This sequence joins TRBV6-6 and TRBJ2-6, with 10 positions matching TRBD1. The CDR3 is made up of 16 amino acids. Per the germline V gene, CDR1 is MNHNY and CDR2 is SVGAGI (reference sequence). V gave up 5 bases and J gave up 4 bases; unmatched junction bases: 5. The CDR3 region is CASSPGTGVGANVLTF. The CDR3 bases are TGTGCCAGCAGTCCCGGGACAGGGGTCGGGGCCAACGTCCTGACTTTC.

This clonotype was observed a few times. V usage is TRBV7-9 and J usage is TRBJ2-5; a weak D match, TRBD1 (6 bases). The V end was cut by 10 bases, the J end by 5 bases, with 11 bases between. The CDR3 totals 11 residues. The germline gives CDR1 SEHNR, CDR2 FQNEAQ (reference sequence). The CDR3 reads CATAQGETQYF. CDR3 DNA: TGTGCCACCGCTCAGGGGGAGACCCAGTACTTC.

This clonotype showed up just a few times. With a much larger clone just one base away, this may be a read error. As DNA, the CDR3 is TGCAGCGTGGGACAGGTCCAAGAGACCCAGTACTTC. This sequence encodes CSVGQVQETQYF. The chain uses TRBV29-1 and TRBJ2-5; 8 bases are a match to TRBD1. Germline V lookup: CDR1 SQVTM, CDR2 ANQGSEA. The CDR3 contains 12 residues. The J segment lost 1 base and the V segment lost 6 bases, leaving 1 base of the junction unmatched. The full variable domain, with the rest looked up from reference TRBV29-1 and TRBJ2-5, is SAVISQKPSRDICQRGTSLTIQCQVDSQVTMMFWYRQQPGQSLTLIATANQGSEATYESGFVIDKFPISRPNLTFSTLTVSNMSPEDSSIYLCSVGQVQETQYFGPGTRLLVL.

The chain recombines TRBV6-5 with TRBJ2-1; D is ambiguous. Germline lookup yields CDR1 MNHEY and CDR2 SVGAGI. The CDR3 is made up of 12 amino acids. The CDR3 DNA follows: TGTGCGGTCATTAGCTCCTACAATGAGCAGTTCTTC. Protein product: CAVISSYNEQFF.